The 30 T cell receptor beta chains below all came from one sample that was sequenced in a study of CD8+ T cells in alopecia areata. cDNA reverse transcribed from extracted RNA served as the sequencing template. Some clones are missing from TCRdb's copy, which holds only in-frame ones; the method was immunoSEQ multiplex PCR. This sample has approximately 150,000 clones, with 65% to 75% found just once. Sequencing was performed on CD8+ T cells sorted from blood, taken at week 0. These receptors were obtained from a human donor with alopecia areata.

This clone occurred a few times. CDR3 sequence: CASSYGGRGYEQYF. The CDR3 nucleotides read TGTGCCAGCAGTTACGGGGGGCGCGGATACGAGCAGTACTTC. This sequence joins TRBV6-5 and TRBJ2-7; D may be TRBD1 or TRBD2 (6 bases each). The CDR3 runs to 14 residues. CDR1 is MNHEY, CDR2 SVGAGI, per germline. Trimming removed 2 bases at V and 4 bases at J, with 12 bases between.

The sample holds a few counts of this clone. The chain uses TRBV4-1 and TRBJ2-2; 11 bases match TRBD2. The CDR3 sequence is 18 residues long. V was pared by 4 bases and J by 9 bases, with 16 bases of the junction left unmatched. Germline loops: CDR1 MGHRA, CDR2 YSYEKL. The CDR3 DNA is TGCGCCAGCAGCCCCTCCTGGAGTAGCGGGGGGGCCATCCGGGAGCTGTTTTTT. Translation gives CASSPSWSSGGAIRELFF.

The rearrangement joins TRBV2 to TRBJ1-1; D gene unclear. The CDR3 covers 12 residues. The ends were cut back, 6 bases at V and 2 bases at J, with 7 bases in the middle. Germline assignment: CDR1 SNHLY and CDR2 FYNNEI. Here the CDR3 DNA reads TGTGCCAGCAGCATCAAAAACACTGAAGCTTTCTTT. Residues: CASSIKNTEAFF.

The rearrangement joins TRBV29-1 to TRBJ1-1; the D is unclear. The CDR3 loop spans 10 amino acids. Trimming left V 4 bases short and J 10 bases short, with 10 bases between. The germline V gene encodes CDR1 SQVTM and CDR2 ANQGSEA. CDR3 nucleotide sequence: TGCAGCGTTGTCGTCGGACCAGCTTTCTTT. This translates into CSVVVGPAFF.

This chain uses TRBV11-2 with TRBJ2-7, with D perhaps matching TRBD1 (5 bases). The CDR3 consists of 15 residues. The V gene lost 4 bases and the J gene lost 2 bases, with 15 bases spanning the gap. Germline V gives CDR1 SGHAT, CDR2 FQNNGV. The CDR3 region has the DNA TGTGCCAGCAGCTCCGAGTGGGGCAGCACCTACGAGCAGTACTTC. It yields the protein CASSSEWGSTYEQYF.

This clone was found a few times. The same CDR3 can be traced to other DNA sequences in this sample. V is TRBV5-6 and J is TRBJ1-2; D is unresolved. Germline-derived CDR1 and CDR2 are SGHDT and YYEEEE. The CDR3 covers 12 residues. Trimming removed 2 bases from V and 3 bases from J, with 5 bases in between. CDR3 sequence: CASSLGDYGYTF. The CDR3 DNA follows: TGTGCCAGCAGCTTAGGAGACTATGGCTACACCTTC. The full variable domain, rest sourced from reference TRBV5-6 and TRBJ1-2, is DAGVTQSPTHLIKTRGQQVTLRCSPKSGHDTVSWYQQALGQGPQFIFQYYEEEERQRGNFPDRFSGHQFPNYSSELNVNALLLGDSALYLCASSLGDYGYTFGSGTRLTVV.

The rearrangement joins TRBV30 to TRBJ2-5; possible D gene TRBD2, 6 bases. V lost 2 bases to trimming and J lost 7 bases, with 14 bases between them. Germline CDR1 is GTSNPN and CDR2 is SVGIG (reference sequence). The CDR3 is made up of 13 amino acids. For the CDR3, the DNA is TGTGCCTGGAGTCGGGGCGGGGTTGGGACCCAGTACTTC. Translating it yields CAWSRGGVGTQYF.

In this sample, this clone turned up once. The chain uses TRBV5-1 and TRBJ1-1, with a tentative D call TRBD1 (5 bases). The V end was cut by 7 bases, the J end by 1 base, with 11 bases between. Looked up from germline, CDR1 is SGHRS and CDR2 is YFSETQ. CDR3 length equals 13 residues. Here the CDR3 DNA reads TGCGCCAGCTTCCAGGGCGGGAACACTGAAGCTTTCTTT. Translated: CASFQGGNTEAFF.

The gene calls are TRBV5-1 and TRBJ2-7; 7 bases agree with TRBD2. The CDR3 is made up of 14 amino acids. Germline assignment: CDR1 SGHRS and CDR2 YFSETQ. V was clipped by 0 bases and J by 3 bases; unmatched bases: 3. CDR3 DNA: TGCGCCAGCAGCTTGGTGCGGGGGAGCTACGAGCAGTACTTC. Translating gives CASSLVRGSYEQYF.

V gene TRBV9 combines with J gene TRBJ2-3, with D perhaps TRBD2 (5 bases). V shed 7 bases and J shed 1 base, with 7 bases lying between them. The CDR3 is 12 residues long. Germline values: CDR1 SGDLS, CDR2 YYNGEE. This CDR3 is CASAGGTDTQYF. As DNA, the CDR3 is TGTGCCAGCGCCGGGGGCACAGATACGCAGTATTTT.

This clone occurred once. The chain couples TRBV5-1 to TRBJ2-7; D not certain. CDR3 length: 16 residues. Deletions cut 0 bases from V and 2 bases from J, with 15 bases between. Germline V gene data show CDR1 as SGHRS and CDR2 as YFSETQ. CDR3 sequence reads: CASSLERWAFTYEQYF. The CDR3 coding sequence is TGCGCCAGCAGCTTGGAGCGTTGGGCGTTCACCTACGAGCAGTACTTC.

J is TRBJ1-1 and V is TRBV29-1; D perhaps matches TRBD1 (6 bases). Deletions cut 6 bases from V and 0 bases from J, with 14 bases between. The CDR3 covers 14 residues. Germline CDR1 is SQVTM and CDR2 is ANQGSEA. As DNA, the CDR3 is TGCAGCGTCTCCGGGGGCGCAATGAACACTGAAGCTTTCTTT. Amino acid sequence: CSVSGGAMNTEAFF. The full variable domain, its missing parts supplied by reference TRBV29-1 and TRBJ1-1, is SAVISQKPSRDICQRGTSLTIQCQVDSQVTMMFWYRQQPGQSLTLIATANQGSEATYESGFVIDKFPISRPNLTFSTLTVSNMSPEDSSIYLCSVSGGAMNTEAFFGQGTRLTVV.

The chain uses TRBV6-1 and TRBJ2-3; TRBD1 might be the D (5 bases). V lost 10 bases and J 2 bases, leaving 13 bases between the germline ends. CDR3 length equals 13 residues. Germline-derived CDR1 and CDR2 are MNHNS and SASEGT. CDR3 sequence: CATLFGHTDTQYF. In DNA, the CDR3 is TGTGCCACTCTTTTCGGACACACAGATACGCAGTATTTT.

The CDR3 DNA sequence: TGTGCCTTACTCTTGTCCGGGGGGAAACTGTTTTTT. It is translated as CALLLSGGKLFF. V and J are TRBV30 and TRBJ1-4; D is perhaps TRBD1 (5 bases). The CDR3 contains 12 residues. With 7 bases removed from V and 11 bases from J, the gap between germline ends came to 17 bases. The germline V gene encodes CDR1 GTSNPN and CDR2 SVGIG (reference sequence).

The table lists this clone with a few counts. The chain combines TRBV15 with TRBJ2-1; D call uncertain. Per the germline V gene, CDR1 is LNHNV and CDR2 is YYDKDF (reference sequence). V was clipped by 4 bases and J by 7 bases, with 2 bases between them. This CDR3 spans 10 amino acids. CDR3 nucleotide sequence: TGTGCCACCAGCACTAATGAGCAGTTCTTC. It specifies CATSTNEQFF.

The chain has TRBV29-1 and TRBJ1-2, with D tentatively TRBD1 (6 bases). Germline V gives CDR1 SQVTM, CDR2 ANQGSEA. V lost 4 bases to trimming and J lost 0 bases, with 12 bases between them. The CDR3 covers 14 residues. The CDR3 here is CSVVKQGPNYGYTF. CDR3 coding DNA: TGCAGCGTTGTTAAACAGGGCCCTAACTATGGCTACACCTTC. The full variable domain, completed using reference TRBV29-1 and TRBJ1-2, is SAVISQKPSRDICQRGTSLTIQCQVDSQVTMMFWYRQQPGQSLTLIATANQGSEATYESGFVIDKFPISRPNLTFSTLTVSNMSPEDSSIYLCSVVKQGPNYGYTFGSGTRLTVV.

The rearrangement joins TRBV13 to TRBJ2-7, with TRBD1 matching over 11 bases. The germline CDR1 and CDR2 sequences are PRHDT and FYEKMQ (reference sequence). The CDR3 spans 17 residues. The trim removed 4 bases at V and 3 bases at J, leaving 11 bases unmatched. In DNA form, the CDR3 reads TGTGCCAGCAGCTCGCTCCATGGGGGACAGGGGGACTACGAGCAGTACTTC. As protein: CASSSLHGGQGDYEQYF.

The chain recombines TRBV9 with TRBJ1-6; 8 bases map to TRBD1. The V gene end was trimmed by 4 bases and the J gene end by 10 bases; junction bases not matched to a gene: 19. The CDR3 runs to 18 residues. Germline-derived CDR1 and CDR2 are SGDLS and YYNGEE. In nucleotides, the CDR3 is TGTGCCAGCAGCCCCAGGGCCGCCCAGGGGGCGCGAGGGTCACCCCTCCACTTT. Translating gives CASSPRAAQGARGSPLHF.

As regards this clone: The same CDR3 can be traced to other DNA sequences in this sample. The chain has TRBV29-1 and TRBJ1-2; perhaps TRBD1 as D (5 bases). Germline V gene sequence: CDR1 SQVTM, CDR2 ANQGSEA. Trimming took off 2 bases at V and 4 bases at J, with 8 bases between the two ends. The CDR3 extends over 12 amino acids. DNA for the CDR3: TGCAGCGTTGAAATGGGGACCTATGGCTACACCTTC. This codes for CSVEMGTYGYTF.

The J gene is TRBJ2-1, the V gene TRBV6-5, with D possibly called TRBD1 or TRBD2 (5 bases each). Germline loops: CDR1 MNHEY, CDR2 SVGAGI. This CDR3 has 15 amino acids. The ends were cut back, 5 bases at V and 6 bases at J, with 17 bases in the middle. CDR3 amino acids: CASSTTGDALNEQFF. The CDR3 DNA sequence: TGTGCCAGCAGTACAACCGGGGACGCCCTCAATGAGCAGTTCTTC.

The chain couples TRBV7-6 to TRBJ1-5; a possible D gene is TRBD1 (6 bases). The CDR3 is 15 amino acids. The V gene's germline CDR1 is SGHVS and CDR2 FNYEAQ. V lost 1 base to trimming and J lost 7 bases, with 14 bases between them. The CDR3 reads CASSLVGGPTQPQHF. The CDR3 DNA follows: TGTGCCAGCAGCTTAGTAGGGGGACCTACCCAGCCCCAGCATTTT.

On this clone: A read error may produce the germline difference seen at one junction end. DNA of the CDR3: TGTGCCGGCAGGGCAGGAGAGACAGATACGCAGTATTTT. It codes for CAGRAGETDTQYF. The V gene is TRBV2, the J gene TRBJ2-3; TRBD1 might be the D (5 bases). CDR1 SNHLY and CDR2 FYNNEI come from the germline V gene. CDR3 length equals 13 residues.

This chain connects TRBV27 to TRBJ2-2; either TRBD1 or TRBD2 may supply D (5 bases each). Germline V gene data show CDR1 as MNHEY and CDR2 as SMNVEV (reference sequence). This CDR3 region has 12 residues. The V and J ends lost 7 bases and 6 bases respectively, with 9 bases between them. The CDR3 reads CASKQGAGELFF. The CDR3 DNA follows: TGTGCCAGCAAGCAGGGAGCCGGGGAGCTGTTTTTT.

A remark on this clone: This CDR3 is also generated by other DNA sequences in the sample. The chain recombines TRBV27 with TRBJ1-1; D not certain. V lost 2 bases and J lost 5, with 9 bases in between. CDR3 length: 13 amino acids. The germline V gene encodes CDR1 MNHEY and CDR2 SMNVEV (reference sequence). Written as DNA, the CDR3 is TGTGCCAGCAGTTTAGGAGTGCGGACTGAAGCTTTCTTT. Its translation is CASSLGVRTEAFF.

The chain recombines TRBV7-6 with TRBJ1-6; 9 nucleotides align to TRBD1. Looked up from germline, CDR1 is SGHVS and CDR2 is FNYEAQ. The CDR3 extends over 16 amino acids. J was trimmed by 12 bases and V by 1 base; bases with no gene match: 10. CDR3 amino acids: CASSLVATGGFIPLHF. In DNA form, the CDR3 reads TGTGCCAGCAGCTTAGTCGCTACAGGGGGCTTTATACCCCTCCACTTT.

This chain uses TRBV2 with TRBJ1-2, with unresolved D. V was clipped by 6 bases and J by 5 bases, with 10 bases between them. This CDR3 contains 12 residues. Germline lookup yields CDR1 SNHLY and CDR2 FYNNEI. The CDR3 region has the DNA TGTGCCAGCAGAGCAGGACGGTATGGCTACACCTTC. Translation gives CASRAGRYGYTF.

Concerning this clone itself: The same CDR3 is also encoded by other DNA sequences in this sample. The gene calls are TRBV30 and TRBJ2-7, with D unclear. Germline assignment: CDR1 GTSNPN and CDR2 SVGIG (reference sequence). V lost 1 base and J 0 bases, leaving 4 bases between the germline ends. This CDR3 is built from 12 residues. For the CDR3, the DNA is TGTGCCTGGAGTGCGTACTCCTACGAGCAGTACTTC. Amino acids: CAWSAYSYEQYF.

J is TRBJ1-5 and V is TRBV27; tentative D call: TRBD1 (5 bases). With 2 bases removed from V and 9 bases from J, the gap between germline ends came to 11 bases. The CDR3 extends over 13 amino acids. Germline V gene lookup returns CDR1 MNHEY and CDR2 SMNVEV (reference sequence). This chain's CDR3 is CASSLSRGRPQHF. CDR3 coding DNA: TGTGCCAGCAGTTTAAGCCGGGGGAGGCCCCAGCATTTT.

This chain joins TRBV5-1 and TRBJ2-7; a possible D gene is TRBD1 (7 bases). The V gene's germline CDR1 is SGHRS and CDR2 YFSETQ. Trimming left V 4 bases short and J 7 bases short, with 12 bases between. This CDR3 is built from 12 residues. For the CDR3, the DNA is TGCGCCAGCAGCCCAGGGGGGTATGAGCAGTACTTC. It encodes CASSPGGYEQYF.

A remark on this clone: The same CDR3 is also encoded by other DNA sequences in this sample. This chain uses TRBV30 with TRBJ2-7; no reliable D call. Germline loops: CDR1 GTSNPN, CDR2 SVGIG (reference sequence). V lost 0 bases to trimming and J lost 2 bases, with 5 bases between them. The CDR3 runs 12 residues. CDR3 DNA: TGTGCCTGGAGTGTGTCCCCCTACGAGCAGTACTTC. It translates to CAWSVSPYEQYF.